A single sample gave rise to the 5 T cell receptor beta chains below, sequenced in a study of T cells in Graves' hyperthyroidism and ophthalmopathy. Regions amplified from RNA transcripts were the TCR beta CDR3 regions. HTBI primers drove first-round RT-PCR of the TCR CDR3. TCRdb independently ran MiXCR on the multiplex PCR reads; one entry per CDR3 protein. The sample lists roughly 260,000 distinct CDR3 sequences, approximately 15% occurring once. Material for sequencing was blood. The receptors stem from a woman between 40 and 55 years old with Graves' hyperthyroidism that later progressed to Graves' ophthalmopathy.

This clonotype has at least ten counts. The chain's CDR3 is CASSAPGAPLHF. CDR3 bases: TGTGCCAGCAGCGCTCCGGGGGCGCCCCTCCACTTT. The chain uses TRBV11-2 and TRBJ1-6; D might be TRBD1 (6 bases). From germline, CDR1 is SGHAT and CDR2 FQNNGV. The CDR3 consists of 12 residues. V lost 5 bases, J lost 13 bases, and 12 bases lay in between.

This chain connects TRBV20-1 to TRBJ2-4, with TRBD2 matching 8 bases. Germline V gene sequence: CDR1 DFQATT, CDR2 SNEGSKA (reference sequence). The CDR3 consists of 17 residues. V lost 6 bases to trimming and J lost 1 base; unmatched junction nucleotides: 14. CDR3 sequence: CSAPPAGALGAKNIQYF. In nucleotides, the CDR3 is TGCAGTGCCCCACCAGCGGGAGCCCTGGGGGCCAAAAACATTCAGTACTTC.

Many counts were recorded for this clonotype. The chain is built from TRBV14 and TRBJ2-3, with 7 bases identical to TRBD1. The trim removed 1 base at V and 1 base at J, leaving 5 bases unmatched. CDR3 size: 16 residues. Germline V gives CDR1 SGHDN, CDR2 FVKESK. The CDR3 nucleotides read TGTGCCAGCAGCCAAGTAACAGGGGCGGGCACAGATACGCAGTATTTT. The encoded protein is CASSQVTGAGTDTQYF.

This clonotype was found many times. The chain joins TRBV20-1 to TRBJ2-1; no clear D gene. This CDR3 comprises 16 residues. In germline, CDR1 is DFQATT, CDR2 SNEGSKA (reference sequence). Trimming took 3 bases from V and 4 from J, leaving 19 bases between them. Here the CDR3 reads CSAREPLVFPYNEQFF. The CDR3 DNA sequence: TGCAGTGCTAGGGAACCCCTGGTATTCCCGTACAATGAGCAGTTCTTC.

This clonotype was found many times. V usage is TRBV10-3 and J usage is TRBJ2-6; D is unresolved. The CDR3 is 15 amino acids. Trimming took off 3 bases at V and 2 bases at J, with 8 bases between the two ends. From germline, CDR1 is ENHRY and CDR2 SYGVKD. The CDR3 region has the DNA TGTGCCATCAGTGACTCGCGACCTGGGGCCAACGTCCTGACTTTC. Its protein product is CAISDSRPGANVLTF.